This TCR beta chain was identified in a study of cytomegalovirus exposure and HLA in healthy donors. A multiplex PCR was run with 60 Vbeta primers and 13 Jbeta primers. Libraries were prepared by immunoSEQ multiplex PCR; TCRdb keeps only in-frame clonotypes and omits some of them. The top ten hold under 3% of the sample, which has hundreds of thousands of clones, 65% to 85% seen once. Material for sequencing was PBMCs. The sequence was obtained from a female donor in good health and CMV-seronegative.

CDR3 loop: CSAEGASGSLTYEQYF. CDR3 DNA: TGCAGCGCCGAGGGGGCCAGCGGGAGCCTGACCTACGAGCAGTACTTC. The chain uses TRBV29-1 and TRBJ2-7; possible D gene TRBD2, 8 bases. The germline V and J ends were trimmed by 7 bases and 2 bases, with 24 bases remaining between them. The CDR3 is 16 residues long. Germline values: CDR1 SQVTM, CDR2 ANQGSEA.